This passage covers 8 T cell receptor beta chains from one sample sequenced in a study of graft-versus-host responses after intestinal transplantation. TCRdb's copy holds only in-frame clones and misses some; the assay was immunoSEQ multiplex PCR. Of tens of thousands of clones in the sample, 70% to 90% were seen once. These TCRs are of unknown antigen specificity. The sequencing here drew on unstimulated CD8+ T cells sorted from spleen or lymph node cells, taken before intestinal transplant. All receptors derive from a human donor who received an intestinal transplant.

The rearrangement joins TRBV6-6 to TRBJ2-1, with D tentatively TRBD2 (5 bases). CDR3 length: 16 amino acids. Trimming shortened V by 2 bases and J by 0 bases, and 11 bases separated the two germline ends. Per germline, CDR1 MNHNY and CDR2 SVGAGI (reference sequence). CDR3 loop: CASSYNSGSSYNEQFF. For the CDR3, the DNA is TGTGCCAGCAGTTACAATTCGGGAAGCTCCTACAATGAGCAGTTCTTC.

This chain links TRBV27 with TRBJ1-2; perhaps TRBD1 as D (5 bases). The CDR3 has 15 residues. CDR1 and CDR2 from the germline V gene are MNHEY and SMNVEV (reference sequence). V lost 5 bases and J 4 bases, leaving 17 bases between the germline ends. The CDR3 DNA reads as TGTGCCAGCAGTCCGCTGGGGGGGGAAGGCTATGGCTACACCTTC. Translation: CASSPLGGEGYGYTF.

The J gene is TRBJ1-2, the V gene TRBV4-2; TRBD1 aligns across 9 bases. V shed 1 base, J shed 5 bases, and the junction held 5 bases outside the gene matches. Germline V CDR1 and CDR2: LGHNA, YNFKEQ. This CDR3 spans 15 amino acids. The DNA for the CDR3 is TGTGCCAGCAGCCAAGTCGGGACAGGGAGGTATGGCTACACCTTC. As protein: CASSQVGTGRYGYTF.

The chain links TRBV11-2 to TRBJ2-7; D may be TRBD1 (6 bases). V dropped 5 bases and J dropped 3 bases, with 20 bases sitting between them. The CDR3 totals 16 residues. Germline V CDR1 and CDR2: SGHAT, FQNNGV. The CDR3 bases are TGTGCCAGCAGCCATATGCCCGGACAGTCAGTCTACGAGCAGTACTTC. Its translation: CASSHMPGQSVYEQYF. The variable domain in full, completed from reference TRBV11-2 and TRBJ2-7, reads EAGVAQSPRYKIIEKRQSVAFWCNPISGHATLYWYQQILGQGPKLLIQFQNNGVVDDSQLPKDRFSAERLKGVDSTLKIQPAKLEDSAVYLCASSHMPGQSVYEQYFGPGTRLTVT.

The chain combines TRBV27 with TRBJ2-7; 11 bases agree with TRBD1. With 8 bases clipped from V and 3 bases from J, the junction kept 6 bases outside the gene matches. This CDR3 is 14 amino acids long. CDR1 MNHEY and CDR2 SMNVEV come from the germline V gene (reference sequence). CDR3 in amino acids: CASGWTGGHYEQYF. The DNA for the CDR3 is TGTGCCAGCGGCTGGACAGGGGGCCACTACGAGCAGTACTTC.

The chain links TRBV10-1 to TRBJ2-7; 9 bases are shared with TRBD1. Germline V gene data show CDR1 as WNHNN and CDR2 as SYGVQD (reference sequence). The CDR3 has 16 residues. The trim removed 8 bases at V and 5 bases at J, leaving 16 bases unmatched. The CDR3 nucleotides read TGCGCCAGCTCTAAACGCCTCGGGACAGGGACCGACGAGCAGTACTTC. As protein: CASSKRLGTGTDEQYF.

V gene TRBV27 combines with J gene TRBJ2-7, with 11 bases that match TRBD2. Unmatched junction bases numbered 3, after V lost 4 bases and J lost 4 bases. This CDR3 is 14 amino acids long. Germline loops: CDR1 MNHEY, CDR2 SMNVEV (reference sequence). DNA of the CDR3: TGTGCCAGCAGTTCCGGGACTAGCGGTTACGAGCAGTACTTC. As protein: CASSSGTSGYEQYF.

This CDR3 reads CASSHNLHRGQGREKLFF. The CDR3 coding sequence is TGCGCCAGCAGCCACAACCTCCACCGGGGACAAGGACGAGAAAAACTGTTTTTT. V usage is TRBV4-1 and J usage is TRBJ1-4; tentatively, D is TRBD1 (6 bases). Between the trimmed V and J ends, which lost 3 bases and 8 bases, there was a span of 25 bases. Germline values: CDR1 MGHRA, CDR2 YSYEKL. The CDR3 is made up of 18 amino acids.